This T cell receptor (beta chain) was captured in a study of blood T cell repertoires in COVID-19. Trimming cost V 7 bases and J 0 bases, with 7 bases left between them. Germline V gene lookup returns CDR1 LGHNT and CDR2 FRNRAP. The CDR3 runs 12 residues. Repertoires were generated with immunoSEQ multiplex PCR, while TCRdb's copy carries only in-frame clones and drops some. Altogether approximately 450,000 clones are present, roughly nine tenths being singletons, with the ten largest covering approximately 2%. This clone has just one count. Sequencing was performed on PBMCs or T cells enriched from blood (not recorded which). The sequence came from a woman aged 18-29 years with acute COVID-19. The chain carries TRBV12-5 and TRBJ2-7, with D perhaps matching TRBD2 (5 bases). As DNA, the CDR3 is TGTGCTAGTGTAACTAGCTCCTACGAGCAGTACTTC. This translates into CASVTSSYEQYF.